These T cell receptor beta chains were read from a single sample in a study of T cell repertoires in cytomegalovirus infection. TCRdb redid the calling of the reads with MiXCR, one entry per CDR3 protein. The sample has roughly 630,000 distinct CDR3 sequences, 20% to 25% seen once. Sequencing was performed on CD8+ T cells from PBMCs. These receptors all come from a human donor in good health (CMV status not recorded). Some clones in this sample may be carry-over from other donors' samples. The CDR3 runs from the conserved cysteine through the conserved F or W. D genes are given only for firm matches. Size values are once, few and many counts, or a class for expanded clones, and some rows have none.

D,J,V,size,DNA,CDR3
.,TRBJ2-3,TRBV2,few,TGCAATACGGATACGCAGTATTTT,CNTDTQYF
.,TRBJ2-2,TRBV6-4,many,TGTGCCAGCAGTGACTCGACCCTGAACACCGGGGAGCTGTTTTTT,CASSDSTLNTGELFF
.,TRBJ1-2,TRBV29-1,few,TGCAGCGTTTACAGGGAGGGCGGCTACACCTTC,CSVYREGGYTF
TRBD1,TRBJ2-7,TRBV15,few,TGTGCCACCAGCAGAGAACAGGGGGCCGGATACGAGCAGTACTTC,CATSREQGAGYEQYF
TRBD1,TRBJ2-7,TRBV7-9,.,TGTGCCAGCAGCTCGGACAGGATCACCTACGAGCAGTACTTC,CASSSDRITYEQYF
TRBD1,TRBJ1-2,TRBV20-1,.,TGCAGTGCACCACGGAGGGACAGGGATAACTATGGCTACACCTTC,CSAPRRDRDNYGYTF
TRBD1,TRBJ2-2,TRBV15,.,TGTGCCACCATCCCAGACAGGGCGTACACCGGGGAGCTGTTTTTT,CATIPDRAYTGELFF
.,TRBJ1-2,TRBV12-3/TRBV12-4,many,TGTGCCAGCAGCGGGGAAACCACCCCGGGGAACTATGGCTACACCTTC,CASSGETTPGNYGYTF
.,TRBJ2-1,TRBV6-5,few,TGTGCCAGCAGTTACTCGCCACGGACAGATTACAATGAGCAGTTCTTC,CASSYSPRTDYNEQFF
.,TRBJ2-3,TRBV5-5,many,TGTGCCAGCAGCGGGACACCCGACCTGGATACGCAGTATTTT,CASSGTPDLDTQYF
.,TRBJ1-1,TRBV20-1,few,TGCAGTGCTAGAGATCCATCGCGCCCGGGACTTATCACTGAAGCTTTCTTT,CSARDPSRPGLITEAFF
TRBD2,TRBJ2-2,TRBV12-3/TRBV12-4,.,TGTGCCAGTAGTCTTAGCGGGGGCGCCAACACCGGGGAGCGGTTTTTT,CASSLSGGANTGERFF
TRBD1,TRBJ1-4,TRBV7-9,.,TGTGCCAGCAGCGGAAAAGGACAGGGGGAAAATGAAAAACTGTTTTTT,CASSGKGQGENEKLFF
.,TRBJ2-7,TRBV20-1,.,TGCAGTGCTAGAGTTTCCGGGACGGGTTACTACGAGCAGTACTTC,CSARVSGTGYYEQYF
.,TRBJ1-5,TRBV7-2,many,TGTGCCAGCAGCTTAGATAGGTTCAATCAGCCCCAGCATTTT,CASSLDRFNQPQHF
TRBD2,TRBJ2-3,TRBV19,.,TGTGCCAGTAGTATAGTCGGGCTAGCGGGTTCCACAGATACGCAGTATTTT,CASSIVGLAGSTDTQYF
.,TRBJ1-5,TRBV28,few,TGTGCCAGCAGCCGGGCAGGGGTCGCTCAGCCCCAGCATTTT,CASSRAGVAQPQHF
.,TRBJ1-1,TRBV7-2,.,TGTGCCAGCAGCTTAGGGGTTCGGGCAAACACTGAAGCTTTCTTT,CASSLGVRANTEAFF
.,TRBJ1-1,TRBV2,.,TGTGCCAGCAGTGAGCCCACTGAAGCTTTCTTT,CASSEPTEAFF
.,TRBJ2-3,TRBV7-6,many,TGTGCCAGCAGAGATAGTCCTAGGGGGAGCACAGATACGCAGTATTTT,CASRDSPRGSTDTQYF
.,TRBJ2-1,TRBV6-2/TRBV6-3,many,TGTGCCAGCAGCGGCCTCGTGGGCAATGAGCAGTTCTTC,CASSGLVGNEQFF
.,TRBJ2-2,TRBV6-5,.,TGTGCCAGCAGTTACTCAGGAGGAGTGGGGGGGCCCACCGGGGAGCTGTTTTTT,CASSYSGGVGGPTGELFF
.,TRBJ1-3,TRBV2,.,TGTGCCAGCAGAAACCCTTACAGGGAAGGAAACACCATATATTTT,CASRNPYREGNTIYF